The 30 T cell receptor beta chains below come from one sample, sequenced in a study of kidney transplant recipient with SARS-CoV-2 infection (dated by TCRdb to 2020 to 2023). Sequencing instrument: Illumina MiSeq. The public reads were run again by TCRdb, first through fastp at Q25 and then through MiXCR, and only productive beta chains were kept. A single entry per CDR3 protein holds the most common genes and DNA from its merged rows. Within this sample are fewer than 250,000 distinct CDR3 sequences, with more than 25% of them counted one time only. Jointly, the top ten make up 7% to 8% of the sample. In light of the paper, this sample's time point label describes: pre-pandemic baseline sample and day 111 after first positive SARS-CoV-2 test. The sequenced sample was a blood sample, obtained at baseline and on approximately day 120 from a kidney transplant recipient. The receptor source for this set is a young adult male patient who had COVID-19 and was a kidney transplant recipient. After a transplant, some T cells may be of graft donor origin.

The chain couples TRBV5-6 to TRBJ2-1; 7 bases agree with TRBD1. In germline, CDR1 is SGHDT, CDR2 YYEEEE. CDR3 length: 15 residues. V trimming: 4 bases; J trimming: 4 bases; junction bases outside the gene matches: 8. CDR3 bases: TGTGCCAGCAGCGGACTGACAGGGCTTTACAATGAGCAGTTCTTC. It yields the protein CASSGLTGLYNEQFF.

Notes on this clonotype: This sequence may be a read error, since a much larger clone differs from it by one base. CDR3 nucleotides: TGTGCCAGCAGGACAGATGGGACTGAAGCTTTCTTT. Protein product: CASRTDGTEAFF. The J gene is TRBJ1-1, the V gene TRBV6-5, with D maybe TRBD1 (5 bases). The CDR3 is 12 residues long. Deletions cut 6 bases from V and 5 bases from J, with 10 bases between. The germline V gene has CDR1 MNHEY and CDR2 SVGAGI.

As concerns this clonotype: A single base separates this from a much larger clone, so it may be a read error. The chain links TRBV4-2 to TRBJ2-1; D unresolved. V lost 0 bases and J lost 8, with 17 bases in between. There are 16 residues in the CDR3. The germline CDR1 and CDR2 sequences are LGHNA and YNFKEQ. In DNA, the CDR3 is TGTGCCAGCAGCCAAGAGGCAAGGGCGATTTACGATGAGCAGTTCTTC. This gives the protein CASSQEARAIYDEQFF.

This sequence joins TRBV18 and TRBJ2-4; 14 bases fit TRBD2. Trimming cost V 3 bases and J 8 bases; bases outside gene matches: 6. CDR3 length equals 16 residues. The V gene's germline CDR1 is KGHSH and CDR2 LQKENI. CDR3 region: CASSPGTSGGADIQYF. The CDR3 coding sequence is TGTGCCAGCTCACCCGGGACTAGCGGGGGAGCGGACATTCAGTACTTC.

There are many counts of this clonotype. The J gene is TRBJ2-3, the V gene TRBV12-3 or TRBV12-4, with D maybe TRBD2 (6 bases). V dropped 0 bases and J dropped 5 bases, with 6 bases sitting between them. CDR3 size: 13 residues. The CDR3: CASSLAGGDTQYF. The CDR3 DNA reads TGTGCCAGCAGTTTAGCGGGAGGAGATACGCAGTATTTT.

Notes on this clonotype: A much larger clone lies a single base off, so this may be a read error. The chain employs TRBV2 and TRBJ2-7; maybe TRBD1 (6 bases). Germline loops: CDR1 SNHLY, CDR2 FYNNEI. The CDR3 spans 14 residues. CDR3: CASSRHMDSYGQYF. The CDR3 region has the DNA TGTGCCAGCAGTCGACACATGGACAGCTACGGGCAGTACTTC.

On this clonotype itself: A much larger clone sits a single nucleotide away, making a read error possible. J is TRBJ2-2 and V is TRBV3-1, with D possibly matching TRBD2 (5 bases). The CDR3 sequence is 18 residues long. Germline CDR1 reads LGHDT; CDR2 reads YNNKEL (reference sequence). The DNA for the CDR3 is TGTGCCAGCAGCCGGAACCATCCCATTTCAGGCTTGACCGGGGAGCCGTTTTTT. It yields the protein CASSRNHPISGLTGEPFF.

This clonotype was recorded many times. This chain joins TRBV6-6 and TRBJ1-1; D is perhaps TRBD1 (6 bases). CDR1 is MNHNY and CDR2 is SVGAGI in the germline V gene (reference sequence). The CDR3 is 17 residues long. Trimming shortened V by 4 bases and J by 10 bases, and 28 bases separated the two germline ends. The CDR3 nucleotides read TGTGCCAGCAGTTCGCCCCTCGGGACACAATGGTCTGAAGGAGCTTTCTTT. It specifies CASSSPLGTQWSEGAFF.

Regarding this clonotype: A much larger clone lies a single base off, so this may be a read error. No conserved phenylalanine or tryptophan is present at the end of the CDR3, so a read error is the likely explanation. The CDR3 region has the DNA TGTGCCAGCAGTTCCCACATCGAGCAGTACCTC. Its protein product is CASSSHIEQYL. The chain links TRBV28 to TRBJ2-7, with no clear D. The CDR3 runs 11 residues. V was clipped by 4 bases and J by 6 bases, with 7 bases between them. Germline V lookup: CDR1 MDHEN, CDR2 SYDVKM.

Remarks on this clonotype: It may be a read error: a sequence one base away is much more abundant. The rearrangement links TRBV25-1 to TRBJ1-2, with unresolved D. CDR3 length: 17 amino acids. Germline CDR1 reads MGHDK; CDR2 reads SYGVNS. V gave up 5 bases and J gave up 4 bases, with 23 bases separating them. DNA of the CDR3: TGTGCCAGCAGTTATGCGGCAGAACTGGGAAAGACCTATGGCTACACCTTC. Amino acids: CASSYAAELGKTYGYTF.

This clonotype was seen repeatedly, ten times or more. The chain joins TRBV25-1 to TRBJ1-2; D not certain. This CDR3 is built from 17 residues. Trimming cost V 5 bases and J 4 bases, with 23 bases left between them. In germline, CDR1 is MGHDK, CDR2 SYGVNS. The CDR3, as DNA: TGTGCCAGCAGTCACGCAGAAGAACTGGGAAAGACCTATGGCTACACCTTC. Translated, it gives CASSHAEELGKTYGYTF.

Many counts were recorded for this clonotype. This chain uses TRBV6-4 with TRBJ2-2; D possibly corresponds to TRBD1 (6 bases). There are 15 residues in the CDR3. In germline, CDR1 is MRHNA, CDR2 SNTAGT. Deletions cut 0 bases from V and 3 bases from J, with 8 bases between. CDR3 sequence (DNA): TGTGCCAGCAGTGACTCGCCAGGGGACACCGGGGAGCTGTTTTTT. This codes for CASSDSPGDTGELFF.

The chain links TRBV6-1 to TRBJ2-1; 10 bases map to TRBD2. The CDR3 contains 15 residues. Germline V lookup: CDR1 MNHNS, CDR2 SASEGT. The CDR3 DNA reads TGTGCAGCAGCCCCTCCTACTAGCGGGATGAATGAGCAGTTCTTC. Translation gives CAAAPPTSGMNEQFF.

This clonotype was observed many times. The chain joins TRBV10-2 to TRBJ1-2, with TRBD1 matching over 8 bases. Germline trimming cut 6 bases from V and 4 bases from J; bases unmatched to any gene: 4. The CDR3 sequence is 13 residues long. The V gene's germline CDR1 is WSHSY and CDR2 SAAADI. The CDR3 protein is CASRGQGSYGYTF. The CDR3 DNA sequence: TGCGCCAGCAGAGGACAGGGAAGCTATGGCTACACCTTC.

This clonotype was seen repeatedly, ten times or more. The rearrangement links TRBV6-2 or TRBV6-3 to TRBJ1-2, with no clear D. The V and J ends lost 5 bases and 4 bases respectively, with 23 bases between them. Germline V gene sequence: CDR1 MNHEY, CDR2 SVGEGT. This CDR3 is 17 amino acids long. The CDR3 loop is CASSLCCCIGKTYGYTF. CDR3 nucleotide sequence: TGTGCCAGCAGTCTTTGTTGCTGCATCGGAAAGACCTATGGCTACACCTTC.

This clonotype was recorded at least ten times. This sequence joins TRBV4-3 and TRBJ1-4; possibly TRBD1 for D (5 bases). The V gene lost 0 bases and the J gene lost 6 bases, with 14 bases spanning the gap. This CDR3 comprises 16 residues. Germline V gene lookup returns CDR1 LGHNA and CDR2 YSLEER. This CDR3 reads CASSQDVSWGHEKLFF. The CDR3 coding sequence is TGCGCCAGCAGCCAAGATGTCTCTTGGGGACATGAAAAACTGTTTTTT.

This clonotype has ten or more counts. This chain connects TRBV5-5 to TRBJ1-2, with D unresolved. This CDR3 spans 16 amino acids. Trimming stripped 7 bases from V and 4 bases from J, with 23 bases between. Germline V gene sequence: CDR1 SGHKS, CDR2 YYEKEE (reference sequence). The CDR3 DNA sequence: TGTGCCAGCGGGTTCGGTGTCTCGCGAAAGACCTATGGCTACACCTTC. Its translation: CASGFGVSRKTYGYTF. Filled out from reference TRBV5-5 and TRBJ1-2, the complete variable domain reads DAGVTQSPTHLIKTRGQQVTLRCSPISGHKSVSWYQQVLGQGPQFIFQYYEKEERGRGNFPDRFSARQFPNYSSELNVNALLLGDSALYLCASGFGVSRKTYGYTFGSGTRLTVV.

In its sample, this clonotype was seen many times. The rearrangement links TRBV9 to TRBJ2-7; 10 bases line up with TRBD1. The length of the CDR3 is 16 residues. Germline CDR1 SGDLS, CDR2 YYNGEE. V gave up 0 bases and J gave up 3 bases; unmatched junction bases: 6. The CDR3 is CASSVASGQGIYEQYF. DNA for the CDR3: TGTGCCAGCAGCGTAGCGTCGGGACAGGGGATCTACGAGCAGTACTTC.

There are many counts of this clonotype. J is TRBJ1-5 and V is TRBV12-3 or TRBV12-4; D may be TRBD1 (5 bases). Between the trimmed V and J ends, which lost 3 bases and 0 bases, there was a span of 9 bases. This CDR3 comprises 15 residues. The CDR3 spells CASSLGRVSNQPQHF. CDR3 nucleotides: TGTGCCAGCAGTTTGGGCAGGGTTAGCAATCAGCCCCAGCATTTT.

Remarks on this clonotype: Since a much larger clone is just one base distant, this may be a read error. This chain joins TRBV24-1 and TRBJ1-2; D remains unclear. Germline V gives CDR1 KGHDR, CDR2 SFDVKD. The CDR3 sequence is 17 residues long. The ends were cut back, 6 bases at V and 4 bases at J, with 23 bases in the middle. CDR3 in DNA: TGTGCCACCAGTCCTCTAGTTAGTGCCAGAAAGACCTATGGCTACACCTTC. This gives the protein CATSPLVSARKTYGYTF.

This clonotype was seen many times. V is TRBV10-3 and J is TRBJ1-1; 11 bases agree with TRBD1. The CDR3 extends over 16 amino acids. Germline V gene sequence: CDR1 ENHRY, CDR2 SYGVKD. The junction had 5 bases not matched to a gene; V was cut back by 0 bases and J by 5 bases. CDR3 residues: CAISESGTGGWTEAFF. The CDR3 bases are TGTGCCATCAGTGAGTCCGGGACAGGGGGTTGGACTGAAGCTTTCTTT.

This clonotype was seen at least ten times. The chain joins TRBV6-5 to TRBJ1-5; D is possibly TRBD1 (6 bases). The CDR3 spans 13 residues. Trimming stripped 5 bases from V and 9 bases from J, with 14 bases between. CDR1 and CDR2 from the germline V gene are MNHEY and SVGAGI. This CDR3 reads CASSGEGGSPQHF. CDR3 in DNA: TGTGCCAGCAGTGGGGAGGGGGGGTCGCCCCAGCATTTT.

This clonotype has at least ten counts. This rearrangement joins TRBV11-2 to TRBJ2-7, with 9 positions matching TRBD2. V gave up 1 base and J gave up 5 bases; unmatched junction bases: 6. The CDR3 totals 15 residues. CDR1 SGHAT and CDR2 FQNNGV come from the germline V gene. CDR3 residues: CASSLVAGVSDEQYF. The CDR3 nucleotides are TGTGCCAGCAGCTTAGTAGCGGGAGTATCCGACGAGCAGTACTTC. Based on the CDR3 plus reference TRBV11-2 and TRBJ2-7, the full variable domain is EAGVAQSPRYKIIEKRQSVAFWCNPISGHATLYWYQQILGQGPKLLIQFQNNGVVDDSQLPKDRFSAERLKGVDSTLKIQPAKLEDSAVYLCASSLVAGVSDEQYFGPGTRLTVT.

In its sample, this clonotype was seen a few times. This may be a read error, as it is one base from a much larger clone. The rearrangement links TRBV7-6 to TRBJ1-2; D is ambiguous. Germline CDR1 and CDR2: SGHVS and FNYEAQ. V lost 2 bases, J lost 4 bases, and 20 bases lay in between. The CDR3 is 17 amino acids. The CDR3 DNA is TGTGCCAGCAGCTTAACGATTGAATCTCGAAAGGCCTATGGCTACACCTTC. This encodes CASSLTIESRKAYGYTF.

The sample holds a few counts of this clonotype. V gene TRBV10-3 combines with J gene TRBJ2-3; 10 positions match TRBD2. The CDR3 length is 14 residues. Germline CDR1 and CDR2: ENHRY and SYGVKD. Trimming removed 10 bases from V and 5 bases from J; junction bases left unmatched: 9. The CDR3 bases are TGTGCCACGACCAAAGCGGGGGGGCAAGATACGCAGTATTTT. Translating gives CATTKAGGQDTQYF.

This clonotype was seen repeatedly, ten times or more. The chain combines TRBV2 with TRBJ2-2; 7 bases map to TRBD1. Trimming took 6 bases from V and 1 from J; bases not matched to a gene: 5. Germline V gives CDR1 SNHLY, CDR2 FYNNEI. The CDR3 is 15 residues long. In DNA form, the CDR3 reads TGTGCCAGCAGCGGACGGACAGGGAACACCGGGGAGCTGTTTTTT. The encoded protein is CASSGRTGNTGELFF.

This clonotype was seen ten or more times. The rearrangement joins TRBV12-2 to TRBJ1-2. TRBV12-2 is an annotated pseudogene. The CDR3 is made up of 17 amino acids. The CDR3 loop is CASRVWRTPRKTYGYTF. The CDR3, as DNA: TGTGCAAGTCGCGTGTGGCGGACTCCACGAAAGACCTATGGCTACACCTTC.

With respect to this clonotype: A read error is possible here, since a much larger clone lies one base away. This chain links TRBV7-2 with TRBJ1-2; D gene unclear. There are 17 residues in the CDR3. V lost 5 bases and J 4 bases, leaving 23 bases between the germline ends. CDR1 is SGHTA, CDR2 FQGNSA, per germline. The CDR3 loop reads CASSEGFRDGETYGYTF. CDR3 coding DNA: TGTGCCAGCAGCGAAGGATTCAGAGACGGAGAGACCTATGGCTACACCTTC.

This clonotype was observed at least ten times. J is TRBJ2-7 and V is TRBV14; D possibly corresponds to TRBD2 (5 bases). With 1 base removed from V and 6 bases from J, the gap between germline ends came to 7 bases. The CDR3 extends over 12 amino acids. The germline V gene has CDR1 SGHDN and CDR2 FVKESK. Here the CDR3 reads CASSQGLAEQYF. Written as DNA, the CDR3 is TGTGCCAGCAGCCAAGGTCTAGCCGAGCAGTACTTC.

For this clonotype: With a much larger clone just one base away, this may be a read error. This rearrangement joins TRBV15 to TRBJ1-1, with 10 bases matching TRBD1. CDR1 and CDR2 from the germline V gene are LNHNV and YYDKDF (reference sequence). The CDR3 has 15 residues. The CDR3 sequence: CATSRDRGMNTEALF. Here the CDR3 DNA reads TGTGCCACCAGCAGGGACAGGGGGATGAACACTGAAGCTCTCTTT.